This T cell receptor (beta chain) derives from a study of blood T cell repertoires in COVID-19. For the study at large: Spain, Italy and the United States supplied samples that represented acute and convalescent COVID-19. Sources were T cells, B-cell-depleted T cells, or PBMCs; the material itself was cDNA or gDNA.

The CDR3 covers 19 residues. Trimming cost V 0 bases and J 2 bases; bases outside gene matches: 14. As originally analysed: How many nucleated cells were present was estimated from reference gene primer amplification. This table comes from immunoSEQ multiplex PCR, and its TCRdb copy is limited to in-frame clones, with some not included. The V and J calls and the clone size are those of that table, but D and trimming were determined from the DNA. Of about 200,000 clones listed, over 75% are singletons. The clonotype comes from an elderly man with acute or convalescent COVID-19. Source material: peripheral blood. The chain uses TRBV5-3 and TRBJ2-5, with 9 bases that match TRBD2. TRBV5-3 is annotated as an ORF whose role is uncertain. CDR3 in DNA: TGTGCCAGAAGCTTGGGACTAGCGGAGTCCACTGATGATCAAGAGACCCAGTACTTC. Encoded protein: CARSLGLAESTDDQETQYF.